The T cell receptor beta chain described here comes from a study of blood T cell repertoires in COVID-19. Overall study: The United States, Italy and Spain supplied acute and convalescent COVID-19 samples.

It was during active infection that Seattle patients were enrolled and then longitudinally followed. Methods used by the authors: Nucleated cell number was recorded as an estimate derived from reference gene primer amplification. The data were produced by immunoSEQ multiplex PCR, yet TCRdb's version contains in-frame clones alone and is incomplete. V and J calls plus clone size are reproduced from that table; the DNA served to infer D and trimming. The table includes some 200,000 clones, 65% to 90% detected once. This clone is a singleton in its sample. The CDR3 has 15 amino acids. The V gene end was trimmed by 0 bases and the J gene end by 4 bases; junction bases not matched to a gene: 3. Germline CDR1 reads SGHKS; CDR2 reads YYEKEE (reference sequence).

The genes are TRBV5-5 and TRBJ1-1; 10 positions agree with TRBD1. Sequences were obtained from peripheral blood. This receptor was obtained from a woman between 65 and 79 years old with COVID-19, enrolled during active disease. CDR3 in amino acids: CASSLVGTGVTEAFF. CDR3 DNA sequence: TGTGCCAGCAGCTTGGTGGGGACAGGGGTCACTGAAGCTTTCTTT. Looking up the rest from reference TRBV5-5 and TRBJ1-1 gives the full variable domain: DAGVTQSPTHLIKTRGQQVTLRCSPISGHKSVSWYQQVLGQGPQFIFQYYEKEERGRGNFPDRFSARQFPNYSSELNVNALLLGDSALYLCASSLVGTGVTEAFFGQGTRLTVV.